This T cell receptor (beta chain) was sequenced for a study of tissue T cells after allogeneic stem cell transplantation. CDR3 length: 13 amino acids. Per germline, CDR1 SGHND and CDR2 FRSKSL. Trimming took 6 bases from V and 4 from J; bases not matched to a gene: 2. Time point here: mouse harvest day 14 after allogeneic transplant. Mouse grafts combined 10^7 T-cell-depleted bone marrow cells with 10^6 splenic CD5+ T cells. This mouse GVHD model was MHC-mismatched B6 to BALB/c, profiled day 7 or 14. This table comes from immunoSEQ multiplex PCR, and its TCRdb copy is limited to in-frame clones, with some not included. The profile shows fewer than 5,500 clones, 40% to 50% of them singletons. Study-wide results and limits: Which tissue TCRs were alloreactive or antigen-specific was not determined. Some clones might be persisting host cells.

This clone was picked up a small number of times. Its matching antigen is unknown. Germline and genes: mouse. With the read ending 1 residue before the CDR3 end, the germline J gene is used to fill in that end. Source material: lymph node tissue. The chain employs TRBV15 and TRBJ2-7; TRBD1 matches 11 bases. The receptor was derived from a female BALB/c mouse given C57BL/6 T cells with graft-versus-host disease after an allogeneic hematopoietic cell transplant. The CDR3 sequence: CASSWDRGYEQYF. The covered CDR3 bases are TGTGCCAGCAGCTGGGACAGGGGGTATGAACAGTAC.